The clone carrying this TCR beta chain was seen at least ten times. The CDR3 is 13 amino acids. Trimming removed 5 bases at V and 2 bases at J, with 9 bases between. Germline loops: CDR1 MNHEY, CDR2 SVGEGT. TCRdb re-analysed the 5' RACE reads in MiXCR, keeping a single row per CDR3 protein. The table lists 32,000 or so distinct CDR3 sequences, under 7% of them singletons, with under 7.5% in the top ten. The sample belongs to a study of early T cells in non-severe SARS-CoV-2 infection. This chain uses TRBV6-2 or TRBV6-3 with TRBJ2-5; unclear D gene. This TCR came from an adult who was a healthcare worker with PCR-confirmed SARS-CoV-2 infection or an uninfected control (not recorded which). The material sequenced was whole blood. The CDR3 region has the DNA TGTGCCAGCAGTCGGACGGCACAAGAGACCCAGTACTTC. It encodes CASSRTAQETQYF.